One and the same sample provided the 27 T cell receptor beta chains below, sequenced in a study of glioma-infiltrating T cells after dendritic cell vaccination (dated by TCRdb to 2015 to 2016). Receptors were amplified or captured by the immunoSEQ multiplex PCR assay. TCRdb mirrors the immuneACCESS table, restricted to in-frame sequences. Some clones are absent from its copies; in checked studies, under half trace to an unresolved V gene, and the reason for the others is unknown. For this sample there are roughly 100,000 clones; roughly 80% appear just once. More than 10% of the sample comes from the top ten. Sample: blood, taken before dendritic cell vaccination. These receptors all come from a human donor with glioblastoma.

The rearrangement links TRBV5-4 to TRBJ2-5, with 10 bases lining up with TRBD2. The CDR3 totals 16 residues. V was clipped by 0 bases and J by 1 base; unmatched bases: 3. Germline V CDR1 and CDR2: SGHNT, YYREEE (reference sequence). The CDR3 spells CASSLGAGGSQETQYF. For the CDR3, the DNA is TGTGCCAGCAGCTTGGGAGCGGGGGGGTCCCAAGAGACCCAGTACTTC.

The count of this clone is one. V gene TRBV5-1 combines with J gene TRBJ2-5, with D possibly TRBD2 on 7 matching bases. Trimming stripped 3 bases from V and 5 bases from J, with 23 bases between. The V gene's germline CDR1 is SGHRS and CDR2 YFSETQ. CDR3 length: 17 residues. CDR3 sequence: CASSSATWGGGRETQYF. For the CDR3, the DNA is TGCGCCAGCAGCTCGGCGACCTGGGGGGGCGGACGGGAGACCCAGTACTTC. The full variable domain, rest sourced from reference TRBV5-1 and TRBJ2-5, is KAGVTQTPRYLIKTRGQQVTLSCSPISGHRSVSWYQQTPGQGLQFLFEYFSETQRNKGNFPGRFSGRQFSNSRSEMNVSTLELGDSALYLCASSSATWGGGRETQYFGPGTRLLVL.

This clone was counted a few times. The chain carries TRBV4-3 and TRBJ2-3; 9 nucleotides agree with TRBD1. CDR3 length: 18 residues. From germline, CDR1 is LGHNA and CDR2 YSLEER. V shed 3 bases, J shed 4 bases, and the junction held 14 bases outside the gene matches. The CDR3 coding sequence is TGCGCCAGCAGCCATAACCCGCCGGGACAGGGCGAAGCAGATACGCAGTATTTT. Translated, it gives CASSHNPPGQGEADTQYF.

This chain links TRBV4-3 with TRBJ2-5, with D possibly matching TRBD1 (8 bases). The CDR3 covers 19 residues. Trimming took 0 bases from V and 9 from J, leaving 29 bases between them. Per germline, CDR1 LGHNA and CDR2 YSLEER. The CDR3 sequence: CASSQDVSRTGRGGPAQYF. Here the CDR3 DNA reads TGCGCCAGCAGCCAAGATGTTAGCCGGACAGGGAGGGGGGGGCCGGCCCAGTACTTC.

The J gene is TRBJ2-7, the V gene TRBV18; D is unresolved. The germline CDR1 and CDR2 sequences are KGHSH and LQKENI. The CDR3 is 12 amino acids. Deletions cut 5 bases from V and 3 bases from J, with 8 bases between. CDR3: CASSTSGYEQYF. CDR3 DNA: TGTGCCAGCTCAACGTCGGGCTACGAGCAGTACTTC.

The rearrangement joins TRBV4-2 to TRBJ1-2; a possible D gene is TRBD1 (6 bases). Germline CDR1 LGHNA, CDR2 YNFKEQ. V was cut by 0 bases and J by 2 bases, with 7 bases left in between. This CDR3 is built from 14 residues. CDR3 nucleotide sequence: TGTGCCAGCAGCCAAGATGGACAGAACTATGGCTACACCTTC. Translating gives CASSQDGQNYGYTF.

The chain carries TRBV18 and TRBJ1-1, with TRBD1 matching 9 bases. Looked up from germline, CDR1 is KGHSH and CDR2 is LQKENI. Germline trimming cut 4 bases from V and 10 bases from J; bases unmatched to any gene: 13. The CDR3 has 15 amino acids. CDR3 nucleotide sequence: TGTGCCAGCTCACACGAACCGGGACAGGGCGTCGGAGCTTTCTTT. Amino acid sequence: CASSHEPGQGVGAFF.

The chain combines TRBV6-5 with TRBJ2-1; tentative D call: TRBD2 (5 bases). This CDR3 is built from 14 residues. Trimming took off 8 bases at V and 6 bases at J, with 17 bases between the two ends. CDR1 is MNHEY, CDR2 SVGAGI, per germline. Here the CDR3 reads CASCMDSTSNEQFF. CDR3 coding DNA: TGTGCCAGCTGTATGGACTCTACTAGCAATGAGCAGTTCTTC.

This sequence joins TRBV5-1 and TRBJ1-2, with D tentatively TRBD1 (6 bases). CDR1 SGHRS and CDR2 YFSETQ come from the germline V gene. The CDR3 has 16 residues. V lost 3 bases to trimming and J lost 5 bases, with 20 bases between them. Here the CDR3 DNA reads TGCGCCAGCAGCTACACTCAAACAGGGATACGTTATGGCTACACCTTC. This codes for CASSYTQTGIRYGYTF.

CDR3 protein: CASRRPGQRFYGYTF. CDR3 bases: TGTGCCAGCAGGCGACCGGGACAGCGTTTCTATGGCTACACCTTC. The V call is TRBV6-5, the J call TRBJ1-2, with TRBD1 matching over 7 bases. Germline V gives CDR1 MNHEY, CDR2 SVGAGI. The trim removed 6 bases at V and 4 bases at J, leaving 11 bases unmatched. The CDR3 sequence is 15 residues long.

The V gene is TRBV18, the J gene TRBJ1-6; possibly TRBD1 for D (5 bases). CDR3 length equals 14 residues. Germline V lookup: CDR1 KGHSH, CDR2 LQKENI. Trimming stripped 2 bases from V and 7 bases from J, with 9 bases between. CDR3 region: CASSPSQGNSPLHF. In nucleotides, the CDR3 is TGTGCCAGCTCACCAAGTCAGGGCAATTCACCCCTCCACTTT.

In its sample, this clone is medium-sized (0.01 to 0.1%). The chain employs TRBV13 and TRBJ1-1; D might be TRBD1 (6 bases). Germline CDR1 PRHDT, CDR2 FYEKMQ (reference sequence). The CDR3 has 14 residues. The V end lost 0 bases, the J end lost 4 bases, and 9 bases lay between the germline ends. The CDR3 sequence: CASSLGRGSTEAFF. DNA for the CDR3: TGTGCCAGCAGCTTAGGCAGGGGTAGCACTGAAGCTTTCTTT.

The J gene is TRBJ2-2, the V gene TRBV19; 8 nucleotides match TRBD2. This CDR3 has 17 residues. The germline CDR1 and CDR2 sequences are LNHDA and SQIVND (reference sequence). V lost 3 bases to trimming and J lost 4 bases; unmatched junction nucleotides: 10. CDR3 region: CASSIFGGGSFTGELFF. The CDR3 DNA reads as TGTGCCAGTAGTATCTTCGGGGGGGGGAGTTTCACCGGGGAGCTGTTTTTT.

In nucleotides, the CDR3 is TGTGCCACACAGGGGGAAATCGACTATGGCTACACCTTC. It translates to CATQGEIDYGYTF. This chain uses TRBV19 with TRBJ1-2; 8 nucleotides agree with TRBD1. CDR1 and CDR2 (germline): LNHDA, SQIVND (reference sequence). The CDR3 is 13 amino acids. Unmatched junction bases numbered 7, after V lost 10 bases and J lost 3 bases. The variable domain in full, with the rest retrieved from reference TRBV19 and TRBJ1-2, is DGGITQSPKYLFRKEGQNVTLSCEQNLNHDAMYWYRQDPGQGLRLIYYSQIVNDFQKGDIAEGYSVSREKKESFPLTVTSAQKNPTAFYLCATQGEIDYGYTFGSGTRLTVV.

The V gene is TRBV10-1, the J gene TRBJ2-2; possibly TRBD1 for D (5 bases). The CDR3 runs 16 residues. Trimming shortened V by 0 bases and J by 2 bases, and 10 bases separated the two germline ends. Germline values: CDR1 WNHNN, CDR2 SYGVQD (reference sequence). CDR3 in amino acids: CASSESGQLNTGELFF. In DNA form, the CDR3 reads TGCGCCAGCAGTGAGTCGGGGCAGTTAAACACCGGGGAGCTGTTTTTT.

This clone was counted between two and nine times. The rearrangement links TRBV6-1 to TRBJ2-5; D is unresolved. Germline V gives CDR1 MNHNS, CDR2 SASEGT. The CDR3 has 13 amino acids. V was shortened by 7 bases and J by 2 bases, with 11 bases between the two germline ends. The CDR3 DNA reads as TGTGCCAGCACCCTCACACCTCAAGAGACCCAGTACTTC. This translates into CASTLTPQETQYF.

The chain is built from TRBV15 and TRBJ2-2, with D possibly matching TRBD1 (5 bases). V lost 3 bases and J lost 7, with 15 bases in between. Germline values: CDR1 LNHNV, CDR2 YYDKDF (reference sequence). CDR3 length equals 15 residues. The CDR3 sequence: CATSRTEPTGGELFF. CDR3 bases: TGTGCCACCAGCAGGACAGAGCCAACAGGCGGGGAGCTGTTTTTT.

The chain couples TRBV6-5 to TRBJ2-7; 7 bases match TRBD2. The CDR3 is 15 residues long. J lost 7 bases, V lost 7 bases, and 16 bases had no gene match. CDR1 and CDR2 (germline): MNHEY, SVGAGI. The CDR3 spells CASTGAGEFVEEQYF. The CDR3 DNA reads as TGTGCCAGCACCGGGGCGGGGGAATTTGTTGAGGAGCAGTACTTC.

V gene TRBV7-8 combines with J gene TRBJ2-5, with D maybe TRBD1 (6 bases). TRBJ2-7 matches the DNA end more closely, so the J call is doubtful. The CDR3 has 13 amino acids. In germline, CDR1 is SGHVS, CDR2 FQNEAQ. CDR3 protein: CASSLSDSYEQYF. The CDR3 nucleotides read TGTGCCAGCAGCTTATCGGACAGCTACGAGCAGTACTTC.

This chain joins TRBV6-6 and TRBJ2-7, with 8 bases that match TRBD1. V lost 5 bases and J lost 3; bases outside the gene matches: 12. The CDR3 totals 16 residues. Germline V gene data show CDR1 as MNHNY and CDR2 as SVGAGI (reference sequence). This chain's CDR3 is CASSPFQIDRGYEQYF. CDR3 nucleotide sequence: TGTGCCAGCAGTCCATTTCAGATCGACAGGGGCTACGAGCAGTACTTC.

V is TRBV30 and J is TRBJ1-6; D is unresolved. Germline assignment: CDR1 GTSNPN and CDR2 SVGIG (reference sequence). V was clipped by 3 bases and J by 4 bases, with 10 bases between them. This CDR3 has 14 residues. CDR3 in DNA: TGTGCCTGGAGGGAACCGGGGTATAATTCACCCCTCCACTTT. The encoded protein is CAWREPGYNSPLHF.

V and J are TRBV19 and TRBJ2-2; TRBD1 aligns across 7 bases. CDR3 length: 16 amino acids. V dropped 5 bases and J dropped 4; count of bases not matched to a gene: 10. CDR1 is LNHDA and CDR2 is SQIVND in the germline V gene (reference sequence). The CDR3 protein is CASSPGQSRSTGELFF. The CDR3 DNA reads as TGTGCCAGTAGTCCGGGACAGTCGCGGTCCACCGGGGAGCTGTTTTTT.

The CDR3 region is CASSFSLAGNTGELFF. The CDR3 DNA sequence: TGTGCCAGCAGCTTCTCACTAGCGGGGAACACCGGGGAGCTGTTTTTT. V usage is TRBV5-4 and J usage is TRBJ2-2; TRBD2 matches at 9 bases. CDR3 size: 16 residues. Trimming took 2 bases from V and 1 from J; bases not matched to a gene: 3. CDR1 and CDR2 (germline): SGHNT, YYREEE (reference sequence).

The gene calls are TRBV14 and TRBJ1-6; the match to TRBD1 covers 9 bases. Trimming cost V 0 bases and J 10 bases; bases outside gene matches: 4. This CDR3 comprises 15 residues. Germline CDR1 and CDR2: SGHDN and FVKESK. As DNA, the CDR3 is TGTGCCAGCAGCCAAGATATGGACAGGGGCTCACCCCTCCACTTT. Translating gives CASSQDMDRGSPLHF. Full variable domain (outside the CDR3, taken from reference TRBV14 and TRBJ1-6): EAGVTQFPSHSVIEKGQTVTLRCDPISGHDNLYWYRRVMGKEIKFLLHFVKESKQDESGMPNNRFLAERTGGTYSTLKVQPAELEDSGVYFCASSQDMDRGSPLHFGNGTRLTVT.

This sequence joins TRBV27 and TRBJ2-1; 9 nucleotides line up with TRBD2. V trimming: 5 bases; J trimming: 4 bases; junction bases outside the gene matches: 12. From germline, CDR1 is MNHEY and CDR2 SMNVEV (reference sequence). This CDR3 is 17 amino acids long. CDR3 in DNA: TGTGCCAGCAGTCCCCGGTTGATAGCGGGGGCTTACAATGAGCAGTTCTTC. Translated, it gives CASSPRLIAGAYNEQFF.

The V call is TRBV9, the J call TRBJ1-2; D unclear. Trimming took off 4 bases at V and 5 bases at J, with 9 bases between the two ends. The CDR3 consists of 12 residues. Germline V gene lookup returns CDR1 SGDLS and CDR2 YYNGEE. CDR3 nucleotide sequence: TGTGCCAGCAGCCTCGGGATTTATGGCTACACCTTC. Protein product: CASSLGIYGYTF.

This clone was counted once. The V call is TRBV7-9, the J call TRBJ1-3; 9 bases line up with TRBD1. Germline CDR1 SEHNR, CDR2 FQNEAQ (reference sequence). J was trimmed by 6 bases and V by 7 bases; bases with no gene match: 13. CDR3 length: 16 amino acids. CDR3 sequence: CASMPPGTGPVNTIYF. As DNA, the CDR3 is TGTGCCAGCATGCCCCCCGGGACAGGGCCTGTAAACACCATATATTTT.